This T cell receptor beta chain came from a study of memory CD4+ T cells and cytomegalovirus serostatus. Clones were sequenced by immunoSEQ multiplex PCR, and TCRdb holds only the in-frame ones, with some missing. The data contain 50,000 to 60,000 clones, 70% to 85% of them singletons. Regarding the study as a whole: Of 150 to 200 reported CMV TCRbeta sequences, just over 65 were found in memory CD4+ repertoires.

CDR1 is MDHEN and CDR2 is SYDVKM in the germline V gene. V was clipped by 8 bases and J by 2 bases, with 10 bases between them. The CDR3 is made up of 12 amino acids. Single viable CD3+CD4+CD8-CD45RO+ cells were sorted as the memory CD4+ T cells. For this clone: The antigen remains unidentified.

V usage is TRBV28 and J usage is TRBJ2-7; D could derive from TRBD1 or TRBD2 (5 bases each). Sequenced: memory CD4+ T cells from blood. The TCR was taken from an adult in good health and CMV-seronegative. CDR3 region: CASWDGTYEQYF. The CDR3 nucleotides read TGTGCCAGCTGGGACGGGACCTACGAGCAGTACTTC.